This is a list of T cell receptor beta chains from one sample in a study of identical twins. One entry per CDR3 protein, called by TCRdb with MiXCR from the 5' RACE reads. Seen here are 1.5 million to 2 million distinct CDR3 sequences, around 29% observed once, and the top ten hold over 0.25%. The sample was cord blood. The receptors derive from a newborn girl in good health. Both conserved end residues are part of each CDR3. Fields, in order: V gene, CDR3 protein.

TRBV21-1 | CASSNHRGARPQHF
TRBV7-2 | CASSRDSSGYGYTF
TRBV7-9 | CASSSSQGFEGYTF
TRBV20-1 | CSALKLAGFNNEQFF
TRBV18 | CASSPDRGNSPLHF
TRBV6-2/TRBV6-3 | CASSAGTGRGYTF
TRBV6-1 | CASSEAFRGDPYEQYF
TRBV2 | CASMKLDTQYF
TRBV20-1 | CSALGQGNIDEQYF
TRBV2 | CASARQSSYNEQYF
TRBV7-9 | CASSLDNTPGRGYTF
TRBV7-9 | CANSDPPVLYF
TRBV20-1 | CSARSGRAVDTQYF
TRBV27 | CASSPLGAGGLAKNIQYF
TRBV7-8 | CASSDTGLAGIYEQYF
TRBV28 | CASSFVGTAYEQYF
TRBV20-1 | CSAFFLQGAIYGYTF
TRBV12-3/TRBV12-4 | CASTPDLGVNSPLHF
TRBV20-1 | CSARHAKGDTGELFF
TRBV5-1 | CASSLERQVYGYTF
TRBV10-3 | CAIRAGTGTNTEAFF
TRBV6-5 | CASSYSVGRAADTQYF
TRBV28 | CASSWVEQGPIAKNIQYF
TRBV2 | CASSDPGDVQYF
TRBV5-1 | CASSLGTGATLWYGYTF
TRBV19 | CASSQAGSDGYTF
TRBV5-8 | CASSLPRGATEAFF
TRBV5-1 | CASGQGFGGELFF
TRBV24-1 | CATSDKHLPSSYNEQFF